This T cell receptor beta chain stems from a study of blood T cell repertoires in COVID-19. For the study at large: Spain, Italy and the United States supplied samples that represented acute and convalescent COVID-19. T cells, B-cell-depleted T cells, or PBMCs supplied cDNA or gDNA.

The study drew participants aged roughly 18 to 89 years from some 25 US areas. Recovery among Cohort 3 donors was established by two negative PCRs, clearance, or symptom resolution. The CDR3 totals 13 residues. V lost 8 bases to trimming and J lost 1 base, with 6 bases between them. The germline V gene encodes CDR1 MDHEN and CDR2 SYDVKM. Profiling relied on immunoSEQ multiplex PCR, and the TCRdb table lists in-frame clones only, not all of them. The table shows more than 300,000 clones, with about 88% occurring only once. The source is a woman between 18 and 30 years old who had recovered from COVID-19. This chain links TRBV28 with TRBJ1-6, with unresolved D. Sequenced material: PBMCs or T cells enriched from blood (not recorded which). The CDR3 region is CASVESYNSPLHF. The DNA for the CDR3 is TGTGCCAGCGTAGAGTCCTATAATTCACCCCTCCACTTT.